Shown below are 28 T cell receptor beta chains from a single sample sequenced in a study of cytomegalovirus exposure and HLA in healthy donors. The PCR contained 60 Vbeta and 13 Jbeta primers. Profiled with immunoSEQ multiplex PCR; TCRdb holds only in-frame clones, not every one. The sample has more than 100,000 clones, 75% to 85% seen once; the top ten hold about 7.5%. Sequencing was carried out using PBMCs. The receptors derive from a woman aged 45 to 65 in good health and CMV-seropositive.

The chain couples TRBV30 to TRBJ1-2; 8 bases agree with TRBD1. The length of the CDR3 is 15 residues. V was pared by 0 bases and J by 2 bases, with 5 bases of the junction left unmatched. CDR1 is GTSNPN and CDR2 is SVGIG in the germline V gene (reference sequence). In DNA form, the CDR3 reads TGTGCCTGGAGTGTACGCAGGGGGCGGAACTATGGCTACACCTTC. Its protein product is CAWSVRRGRNYGYTF.

The J gene is TRBJ2-2, the V gene TRBV9; TRBD2 matches 7 bases. Germline V gene data show CDR1 as SGDLS and CDR2 as YYNGEE. The trim removed 0 bases at V and 8 bases at J, leaving 10 bases unmatched. The CDR3 loop spans 16 amino acids. The CDR3 bases are TGTGCCAGCAGCGTAGCTTCTAGCGGCTGGGAGGGGGAGCTGTTTTTT. Translated: CASSVASSGWEGELFF.

The J gene is TRBJ2-1, the V gene TRBV6-1; 9 bases align to TRBD2. V lost 3 bases and J lost 6; bases outside the gene matches: 3. Germline assignment: CDR1 MNHNS and CDR2 SASEGT. The CDR3 loop spans 14 amino acids. The DNA for the CDR3 is TGTGCCAGCAGTGAGCCTAGCGGGGCCAATGAGCAGTTCTTC. Amino acids: CASSEPSGANEQFF.

The chain couples TRBV21-1 to TRBJ2-3; whether TRBD1, the table's D call, matches the DNA was not checked. TRBV21-1 is an annotated pseudogene. This CDR3 has 21 amino acids. The CDR3 DNA reads TGTGCCAGCAGCACTAACAGTACCGCAGGACAGGGGGCGCGAGGCACAGATACGCAGTATTTT. Amino acids: CASSTNSTAGQGARGTDTQYF.

V usage is TRBV15 and J usage is TRBJ1-5; D is perhaps TRBD1 (6 bases). In germline, CDR1 is LNHNV, CDR2 YYDKDF (reference sequence). The CDR3 has 15 residues. The germline V and J ends were trimmed by 5 bases and 5 bases, with 16 bases remaining between them. The CDR3 reads CATSPGGGGHQPQHF. CDR3 bases: TGTGCCACCAGCCCTGGAGGCGGGGGCCATCAGCCCCAGCATTTT.

This clone was detected only once. The rearrangement uses TRBV7-3 and TRBJ1-5; 8 nucleotides match TRBD1. The germline CDR1 and CDR2 sequences are SGHTA and FQGTGA. This CDR3 region has 13 residues. The junction had 2 bases not matched to a gene; V was cut back by 5 bases and J by 5 bases. Here the CDR3 reads CASSPDRDQPQHF. In DNA, the CDR3 is TGTGCCAGCAGCCCGGACAGGGATCAGCCCCAGCATTTT.

The chain uses TRBV7-2 and TRBJ2-6; no definite D call. The V gene's germline CDR1 is SGHTA and CDR2 FQGNSA. The CDR3 runs 15 residues. V was trimmed by 2 bases and J by 3 bases, leaving 8 bases between them. Written as DNA, the CDR3 is TGTGCCAGCAGCTTACAGGTTGTTGGGGCCAACGTCCTGACTTTC. Translating it yields CASSLQVVGANVLTF.

The DNA for the CDR3 is TGTGCCAGCAGCTTGGTCCCCACTAATCAGCCCCAGCATTTT. It specifies CASSLVPTNQPQHF. The chain joins TRBV5-5 to TRBJ1-5, with D unresolved. The CDR3 covers 14 residues. Per germline, CDR1 SGHKS and CDR2 YYEKEE (reference sequence). The V gene lost 0 bases and the J gene lost 4 bases, with 8 bases spanning the gap.

The gene calls are TRBV13 and TRBJ1-4; D is possibly TRBD1 (6 bases). The V end lost 5 bases, the J end lost 3 bases, and 13 bases lay between the germline ends. Germline V gene data show CDR1 as PRHDT and CDR2 as FYEKMQ (reference sequence). The CDR3 is 15 amino acids. The CDR3 region is CASSPAGAANEKLFF. CDR3 nucleotide sequence: TGTGCCAGCAGCCCCGCGGGGGCAGCTAATGAAAAACTGTTTTTT.

The rearrangement uses TRBV5-1 and TRBJ2-3, with 10 nucleotides matching TRBD1. V gave up 3 bases and J gave up 5 bases; unmatched junction bases: 9. The CDR3 is made up of 16 amino acids. The germline CDR1 and CDR2 sequences are SGHRS and YFSETQ. CDR3 sequence: CASSWAGTGAQDTQYF. The CDR3 DNA is TGCGCCAGCAGCTGGGCCGGGACAGGGGCTCAAGATACGCAGTATTTT.

CDR3 nucleotide sequence: TGTGCCAGCAGTGAAGCTCAAGGGACAGGGGACACCGGGGAGCTGTTTTTT. It is translated as CASSEAQGTGDTGELFF. This chain links TRBV2 with TRBJ2-2; 10 nucleotides match TRBD1. J was trimmed by 3 bases and V by 0 bases; bases with no gene match: 4. This CDR3 has 17 amino acids. Germline V CDR1 and CDR2: SNHLY, FYNNEI.

This chain uses TRBV7-8 with TRBJ1-5; D unclear. This CDR3 contains 14 residues. Germline CDR1 reads SGHVS; CDR2 reads FQNEAQ. V lost 4 bases, J lost 3 bases, and 10 bases lay in between. CDR3 region: CASSSSRLNQPQHF. The CDR3 bases are TGTGCCAGCAGCTCTAGTAGGCTCAATCAGCCCCAGCATTTT.

This clone was picked up many times. The V gene is TRBV6-5, the J gene TRBJ1-1; TRBD1 matches at 9 bases. Germline V gene sequence: CDR1 MNHEY, CDR2 SVGAGI. This CDR3 contains 15 residues. J lost 1 base, V lost 0 bases, and 0 bases had no gene match. CDR3 amino acids: CASSYSGQGNTEAFF. The CDR3 region has the DNA TGTGCCAGCAGTTACTCGGGACAGGGGAACACTGAAGCTTTCTTT.

This sequence joins TRBV7-9 and TRBJ2-3; 9 nucleotides match TRBD2. This CDR3 spans 16 amino acids. V lost 5 bases and J lost 2; bases outside the gene matches: 8. Germline V lookup: CDR1 SEHNR, CDR2 FQNEAQ (reference sequence). CDR3 in amino acids: CASSMGLANPTDTQYF. In DNA, the CDR3 is TGTGCCAGCAGCATGGGACTAGCCAACCCCACAGATACGCAGTATTTT.

The V gene is TRBV5-1, the J gene TRBJ2-3; 8 bases fit TRBD2. V shed 7 bases, J shed 4 bases, and the junction held 11 bases outside the gene matches. CDR1 and CDR2 (germline): SGHRS, YFSETQ. The CDR3 totals 15 residues. The CDR3 here is CASGDGGAGPDTQYF. CDR3 sequence (DNA): TGCGCCAGCGGTGACGGGGGGGCCGGCCCAGATACGCAGTATTTT.

Concerning this clone itself: Other nucleotide sequences from this sample produce the same CDR3. The chain has TRBV19 and TRBJ1-1; D may be TRBD1 (5 bases). The CDR3 consists of 13 residues. V was shortened by 2 bases and J by 5 bases, with 9 bases between the two germline ends. The germline V gene has CDR1 LNHDA and CDR2 SQIVND (reference sequence). The CDR3 DNA follows: TGTGCCAGTAGTATAAGGGGACTTACTGAAGCTTTCTTT. It is translated as CASSIRGLTEAFF.

This clone appeared once. V usage is TRBV25-1 and J usage is TRBJ2-1; D might be TRBD2 (5 bases). CDR1 is MGHDK and CDR2 is SYGVNS in the germline V gene. The V gene lost 5 bases and the J gene lost 12 bases, with 20 bases spanning the gap. The CDR3 totals 14 residues. CDR3 sequence reads: CASSNPPLEDGQFF. CDR3 coding DNA: TGTGCCAGCAGTAATCCCCCGCTGGAGGATGGGCAGTTCTTC.

This clone occurred once. This chain links TRBV2 with TRBJ2-7, with 7 bases lining up with TRBD1. This CDR3 spans 19 amino acids. The V segment lost 4 bases and the J segment 5 bases; nucleotides outside the gene matches: 23. Germline loops: CDR1 SNHLY, CDR2 FYNNEI. This CDR3 reads CASSGAKLRPTGTVNEQYF. The CDR3 DNA follows: TGTGCCAGCAGTGGGGCTAAACTTCGACCGACCGGGACAGTTAACGAGCAGTACTTC.

The chain recombines TRBV7-9 with TRBJ2-3; 9 nucleotides match TRBD1. The CDR3 is made up of 16 amino acids. Germline V gene sequence: CDR1 SEHNR, CDR2 FQNEAQ (reference sequence). V lost 4 bases to trimming and J lost 3 bases; unmatched junction nucleotides: 8. CDR3 sequence: CASSSIGGQGTDTQYF. CDR3 nucleotides: TGTGCCAGCAGCTCCATAGGTGGACAGGGGACAGATACGCAGTATTTT.

The rearrangement uses TRBV7-8 and TRBJ1-3; D gene uncertain. V lost 3 bases and J 0 bases, leaving 12 bases between the germline ends. The germline V gene encodes CDR1 SGHVS and CDR2 FQNEAQ. There are 16 residues in the CDR3. DNA of the CDR3: TGTGCCAGCAGCTTCACAGCCTCCAACTCTGGAAACACCATATATTTT. It codes for CASSFTASNSGNTIYF.

The chain has TRBV28 and TRBJ2-7; D might be TRBD1 (6 bases). V gave up 2 bases and J gave up 2 bases, with 19 bases separating them. The CDR3 is 17 residues long. The V gene's germline CDR1 is MDHEN and CDR2 SYDVKM. CDR3 sequence (DNA): TGTGCCAGCAGTTTACCCCCGGGAACAGGGTATACCTACGAGCAGTACTTC. It translates to CASSLPPGTGYTYEQYF.

This sequence joins TRBV2 and TRBJ2-1, with D perhaps TRBD2 (6 bases). The CDR3 is 12 amino acids. Germline V gives CDR1 SNHLY, CDR2 FYNNEI. V was clipped by 6 bases and J by 8 bases, with 11 bases between them. The CDR3 reads CASRRLVDEQFF. For the CDR3, the DNA is TGTGCCAGCAGGAGACTAGTAGATGAGCAGTTCTTC.

The chain joins TRBV18 to TRBJ2-2, with D tentatively TRBD2 (5 bases). Germline V gene sequence: CDR1 KGHSH, CDR2 LQKENI. The V end was cut by 2 bases, the J end by 1 base, with 11 bases between. The CDR3 is 16 residues long. CDR3 sequence: CASSPAVARNTGELFF. CDR3 nucleotide sequence: TGTGCCAGCTCACCAGCGGTAGCGAGGAACACCGGGGAGCTGTTTTTT.

The chain links TRBV27 to TRBJ2-3, with D possibly TRBD1 on 5 matching bases. V was shortened by 0 bases and J by 2 bases, with 12 bases between the two germline ends. The V gene's germline CDR1 is MNHEY and CDR2 SMNVEV (reference sequence). The CDR3 totals 16 residues. CDR3 loop: CASSLSHRLDTDTQYF. DNA of the CDR3: TGTGCCAGCAGTTTATCCCACAGGTTGGACACAGATACGCAGTATTTT.

The V call is TRBV5-1, the J call TRBJ2-3, with TRBD2 identical over 10 bases. Germline V CDR1 and CDR2: SGHRS, YFSETQ. Unmatched junction bases numbered 6, after V lost 3 bases and J lost 2 bases. There are 16 residues in the CDR3. CDR3 protein: CASSSVAGGNTDTQYF. The CDR3 nucleotides read TGCGCCAGCAGCTCTGTAGCGGGGGGAAACACAGATACGCAGTATTTT.

This clone was seen only once. The V call is TRBV2, the J call TRBJ2-2; no reliable D call. V dropped 5 bases and J dropped 3 bases, with 4 bases sitting between them. The CDR3 consists of 12 residues. The V gene's germline CDR1 is SNHLY and CDR2 FYNNEI. The CDR3 coding sequence is TGTGCCAGCAGTCGGGACACCGGGGAGCTGTTTTTT. It codes for CASSRDTGELFF.

The chain uses TRBV30 and TRBJ2-5, with D possibly being TRBD2 (5 bases). CDR1 and CDR2 from the germline V gene are GTSNPN and SVGIG (reference sequence). The CDR3 is 14 residues long. V lost 0 bases to trimming and J lost 3 bases, with 11 bases between them. CDR3 nucleotide sequence: TGTGCCTGGAGTGTAGGGCTGAGGGAAGAGACCCAGTACTTC. Translating it yields CAWSVGLREETQYF.

The chain recombines TRBV19 with TRBJ2-1, with TRBD2 matching 9 bases. The CDR3 consists of 16 residues. V shed 5 bases, J shed 6 bases, and the junction held 11 bases outside the gene matches. Germline lookup yields CDR1 LNHDA and CDR2 SQIVND (reference sequence). In nucleotides, the CDR3 is TGTGCCAGTAGTCCCCTCGGGCGGGAGGGGGGCAATGAGCAGTTCTTC. Its protein is CASSPLGREGGNEQFF.